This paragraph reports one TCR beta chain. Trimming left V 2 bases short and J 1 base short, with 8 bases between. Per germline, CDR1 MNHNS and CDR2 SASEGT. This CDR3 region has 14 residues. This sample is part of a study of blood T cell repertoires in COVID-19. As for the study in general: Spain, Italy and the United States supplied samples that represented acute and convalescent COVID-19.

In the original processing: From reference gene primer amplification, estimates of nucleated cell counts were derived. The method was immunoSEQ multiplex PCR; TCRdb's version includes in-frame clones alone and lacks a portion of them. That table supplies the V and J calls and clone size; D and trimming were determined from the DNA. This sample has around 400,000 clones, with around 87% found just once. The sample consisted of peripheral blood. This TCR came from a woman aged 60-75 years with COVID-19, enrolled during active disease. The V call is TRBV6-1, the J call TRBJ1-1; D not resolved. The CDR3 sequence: CASSEYTANTEAFF. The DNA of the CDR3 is TGTGCCAGCAGTGAATATACTGCGAACACTGAAGCTTTCTTT.